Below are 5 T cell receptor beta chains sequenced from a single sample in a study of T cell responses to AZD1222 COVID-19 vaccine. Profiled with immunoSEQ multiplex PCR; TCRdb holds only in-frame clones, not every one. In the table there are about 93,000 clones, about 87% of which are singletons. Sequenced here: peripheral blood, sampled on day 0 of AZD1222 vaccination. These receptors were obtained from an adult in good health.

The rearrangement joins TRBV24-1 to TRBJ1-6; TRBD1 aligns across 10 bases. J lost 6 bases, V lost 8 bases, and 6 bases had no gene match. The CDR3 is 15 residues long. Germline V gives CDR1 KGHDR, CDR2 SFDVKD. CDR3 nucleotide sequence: TGTGCCACCAACCCGGGACAGGGGTTTAATTCACCCCTCCACTTT. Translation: CATNPGQGFNSPLHF.

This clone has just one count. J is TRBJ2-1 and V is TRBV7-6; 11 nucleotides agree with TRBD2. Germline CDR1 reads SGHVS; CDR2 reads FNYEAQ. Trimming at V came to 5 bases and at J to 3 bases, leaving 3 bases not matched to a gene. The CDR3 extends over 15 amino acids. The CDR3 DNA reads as TGTGCCAGCAGCGGGACTAGCGGATACTACAATGAGCAGTTCTTC. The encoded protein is CASSGTSGYYNEQFF.

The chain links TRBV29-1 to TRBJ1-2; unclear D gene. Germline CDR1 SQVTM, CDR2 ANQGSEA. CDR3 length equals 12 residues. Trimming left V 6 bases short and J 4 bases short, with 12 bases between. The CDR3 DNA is TGCAGCGTACGTTCCTCTGGCTATGGCTACACCTTC. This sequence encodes CSVRSSGYGYTF.

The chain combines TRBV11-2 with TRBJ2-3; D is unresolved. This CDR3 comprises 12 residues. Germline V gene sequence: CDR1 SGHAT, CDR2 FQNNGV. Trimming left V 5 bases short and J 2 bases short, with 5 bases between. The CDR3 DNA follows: TGTGCCAGCAGCCCGATCACAGATACGCAGTATTTT. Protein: CASSPITDTQYF.

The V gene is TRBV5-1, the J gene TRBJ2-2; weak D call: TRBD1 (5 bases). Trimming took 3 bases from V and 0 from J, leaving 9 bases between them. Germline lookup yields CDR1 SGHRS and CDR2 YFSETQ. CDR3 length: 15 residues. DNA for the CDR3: TGCGCCAGCAGCTCCGACAGAGCGAACACCGGGGAGCTGTTTTTT. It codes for CASSSDRANTGELFF.